These 10 T cell receptor beta chains share one sample of origin, sequenced in a study of early T cells in non-severe SARS-CoV-2 infection. TCRdb ran MiXCR on the 5' RACE reads and lists one entry per CDR3 protein. The profile shows about 20,000 distinct CDR3 sequences, about 4.3% of them singletons. What was sequenced was whole blood. The receptors derive from an adult who was a healthcare worker with PCR-confirmed SARS-CoV-2 infection or an uninfected control (not recorded which).

This clonotype has more than one count but fewer than ten. The V call is TRBV27, the J call TRBJ1-1, with D tentatively TRBD1 (5 bases). Germline V lookup: CDR1 MNHEY, CDR2 SMNVEV (reference sequence). The V and J ends lost 7 bases and 5 bases respectively, with 14 bases between them. This CDR3 spans 13 amino acids. The DNA of the CDR3 is TGTGCCAGCACCGGGGGGGTCAGGACTGAAGCTTTCTTT. Encoded protein: CASTGGVRTEAFF.

This chain links TRBV10-3 with TRBJ2-1, with D maybe TRBD2 (6 bases). This CDR3 has 13 amino acids. V was clipped by 6 bases and J by 16 bases, with 22 bases between them. CDR1 ENHRY and CDR2 SYGVKD come from the germline V gene. The CDR3 loop reads CAISQAGTLSAFF. CDR3 bases: TGTGCCATCAGCCAGGCCGGGACTCTTTCCGCCTTCTTC.

By share, this clonotype counts as medium-sized. This chain joins TRBV6-2 or TRBV6-3 and TRBJ2-2; either TRBD1 or TRBD2 may fit D (5 bases each). Germline CDR1 is MNHEY and CDR2 is SVGEGT. The V gene lost 4 bases and the J gene lost 6 bases, with 12 bases spanning the gap. The CDR3 is made up of 14 amino acids. CDR3 sequence: CASSFAGRAGELFF. The CDR3 coding sequence is TGTGCCAGCAGTTTCGCAGGGCGGGCCGGGGAGCTGTTTTTT.

Of note for this clonotype: Since a much larger clone is just one base distant, this may be a read error. The rearrangement joins TRBV18 to TRBJ2-3, with D perhaps matching TRBD2 (7 bases). The CDR3 is made up of 14 amino acids. Germline V lookup: CDR1 KGHSH, CDR2 LQKENI. Trimming removed 4 bases from V and 4 bases from J, with 12 bases in between. The CDR3 loop is CASSRREGADTQYF. CDR3 nucleotides: TGTGCCAGCTCACGAAGGGAGGGGGCAGATACGCAGTATTTT. Drawing the rest from reference TRBV18 and TRBJ2-3, the complete variable domain is NAGVMQNPRHLVRRRGQEARLRCSPMKGHSHVYWYRQLPEEGLKFMVYLQKENIIDESGMPKERFSAEFPKEGPSILRIQQVVRGDSAAYFCASSRREGADTQYFGPGTRLTVL.

This clonotype was observed many times. J is TRBJ2-3 and V is TRBV25-1; possible D gene TRBD2, 6 bases. V dropped 0 bases and J dropped 6 bases, with 16 bases sitting between them. Germline V gene data show CDR1 as MGHDK and CDR2 as SYGVNS. The CDR3 spans 16 residues. CDR3 sequence (DNA): TGTGCCAGCAGTGAATATATCGGGAGTGGTTTGGATACGCAGTATTTT. It encodes CASSEYIGSGLDTQYF.

This clonotype was counted ten times or more. The chain combines TRBV2 with TRBJ1-2; a weak D match, TRBD1 (6 bases). Deletions cut 5 bases from V and 6 bases from J, with 19 bases between. Germline V gives CDR1 SNHLY, CDR2 FYNNEI. The CDR3 runs 15 residues. The CDR3: CASSFRQERGDGYTF. CDR3 sequence (DNA): TGTGCCAGCAGTTTTAGACAGGAGAGAGGCGATGGCTACACCTTC.

The J gene is TRBJ2-7, the V gene TRBV10-3; D remains unclear. CDR3 size: 11 residues. V lost 2 bases to trimming and J lost 6 bases, with 5 bases between them. Germline V lookup: CDR1 ENHRY, CDR2 SYGVKD. CDR3 in amino acids: CAISEGPEQYF. The CDR3 region has the DNA TGTGCCATCAGTGAGGGGCCCGAGCAGTACTTC.

There are many counts of this clonotype. V is TRBV30 and J is TRBJ2-1, with 11 bases matching TRBD1. Per germline, CDR1 GTSNPN and CDR2 SVGIG (reference sequence). Trimming at V came to 3 bases and at J to 6 bases, leaving 10 bases not matched to a gene. This CDR3 comprises 16 residues. The CDR3 is CAWRALGQGARNEQFF. The DNA of the CDR3 is TGTGCCTGGAGGGCACTTGGACAGGGGGCGCGCAATGAGCAGTTCTTC. Using reference TRBV30 and TRBJ2-1 for the parts outside the CDR3, the full variable domain is SQTIHQWPATLVQPVGSPLSLECTVEGTSNPNLYWYRQAAGRGLQLLFYSVGIGQISSEVPQNLSASRPQDRQFILSSKKLLLSDSGFYLCAWRALGQGARNEQFFGPGTRLTVL.

The table lists this clonotype with a few counts. The chain has TRBV6-2 or TRBV6-3 and TRBJ2-5; the match to TRBD1 covers 7 bases. The CDR3 has 17 amino acids. The J segment lost 0 bases and the V segment lost 0 bases, leaving 7 bases of the junction unmatched. Germline CDR1 and CDR2: MNHEY and SVGEGT. CDR3 protein: CASSYSRDSRYQETQYF. CDR3 nucleotide sequence: TGTGCCAGCAGTTACTCGAGGGACAGCCGATACCAAGAGACCCAGTACTTC.

This clonotype was detected many times. The rearrangement joins TRBV7-2 to TRBJ2-3; 12 nucleotides agree with TRBD2. Germline V gene lookup returns CDR1 SGHTA and CDR2 FQGNSA. This CDR3 contains 18 residues. The ends lost 4 bases at V and 1 base at J; junction bases unmatched: 9. The CDR3 loop is CASSSPRRTSGGTDTQYF. The CDR3 nucleotides read TGTGCCAGCAGCTCACCACGACGGACTAGCGGGGGCACAGATACGCAGTATTTT.